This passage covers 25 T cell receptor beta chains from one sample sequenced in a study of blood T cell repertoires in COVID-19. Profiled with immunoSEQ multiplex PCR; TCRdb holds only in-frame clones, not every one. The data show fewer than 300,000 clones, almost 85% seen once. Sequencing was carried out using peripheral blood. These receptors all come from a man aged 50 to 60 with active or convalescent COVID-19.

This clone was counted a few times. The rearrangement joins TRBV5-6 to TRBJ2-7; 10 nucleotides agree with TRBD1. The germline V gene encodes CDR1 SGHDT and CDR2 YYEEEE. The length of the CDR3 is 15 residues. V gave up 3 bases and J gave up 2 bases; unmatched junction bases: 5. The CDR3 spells CASSSDGTGAYEQYF. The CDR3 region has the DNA TGTGCCAGCAGCTCGGACGGGACAGGGGCCTACGAGCAGTACTTC.

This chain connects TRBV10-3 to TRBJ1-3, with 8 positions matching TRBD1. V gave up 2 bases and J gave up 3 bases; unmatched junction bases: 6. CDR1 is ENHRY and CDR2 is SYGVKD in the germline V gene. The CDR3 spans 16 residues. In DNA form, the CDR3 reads TGTGCCATCAGTGAGACCTCCAGGGGGCTTGGAAACACCATATATTTT. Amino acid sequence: CAISETSRGLGNTIYF.

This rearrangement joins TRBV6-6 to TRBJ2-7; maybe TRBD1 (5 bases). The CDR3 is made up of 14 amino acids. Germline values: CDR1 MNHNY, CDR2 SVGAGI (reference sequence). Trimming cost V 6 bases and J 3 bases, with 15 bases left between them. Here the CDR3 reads CASSQDTPLYEQYF. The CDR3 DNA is TGTGCCAGCAGCCAGGACACCCCGCTCTACGAGCAGTACTTC.

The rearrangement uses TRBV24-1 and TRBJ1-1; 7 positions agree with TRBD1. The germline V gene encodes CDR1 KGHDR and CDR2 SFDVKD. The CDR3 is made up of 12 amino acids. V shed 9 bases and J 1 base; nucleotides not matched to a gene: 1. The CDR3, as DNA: TGTGCCACCTGGACAGGGAACACTGAAGCTTTCTTT. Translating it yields CATWTGNTEAFF.

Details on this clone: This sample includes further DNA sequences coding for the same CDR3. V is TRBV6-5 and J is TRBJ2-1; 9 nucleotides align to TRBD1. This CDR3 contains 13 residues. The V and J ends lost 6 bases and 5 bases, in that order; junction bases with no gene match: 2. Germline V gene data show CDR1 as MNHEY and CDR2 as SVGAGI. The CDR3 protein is CASRRQGDNEQFF. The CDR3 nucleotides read TGTGCCAGCAGAAGACAGGGGGACAATGAGCAGTTCTTC.

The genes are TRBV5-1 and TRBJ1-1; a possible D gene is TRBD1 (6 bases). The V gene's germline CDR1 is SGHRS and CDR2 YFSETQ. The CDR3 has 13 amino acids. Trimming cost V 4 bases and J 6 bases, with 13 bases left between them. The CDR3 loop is CASSKDSYAEAFF. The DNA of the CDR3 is TGCGCCAGCAGCAAGGACAGTTACGCTGAAGCTTTCTTT.

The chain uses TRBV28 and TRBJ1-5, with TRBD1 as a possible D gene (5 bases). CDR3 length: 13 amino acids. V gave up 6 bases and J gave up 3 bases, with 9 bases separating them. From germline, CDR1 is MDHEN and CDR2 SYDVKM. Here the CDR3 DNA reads TGTGCCAGCAGGGGGGGAAACAATCAGCCCCAGCATTTT. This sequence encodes CASRGGNNQPQHF.

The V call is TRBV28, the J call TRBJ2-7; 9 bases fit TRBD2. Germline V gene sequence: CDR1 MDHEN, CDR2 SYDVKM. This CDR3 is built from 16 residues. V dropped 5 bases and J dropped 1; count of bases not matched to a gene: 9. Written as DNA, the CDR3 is TGTGCCAGCAGTCTCACCCATGCGGGAGGGTCCTACGAGCAGTACTTC. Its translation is CASSLTHAGGSYEQYF.

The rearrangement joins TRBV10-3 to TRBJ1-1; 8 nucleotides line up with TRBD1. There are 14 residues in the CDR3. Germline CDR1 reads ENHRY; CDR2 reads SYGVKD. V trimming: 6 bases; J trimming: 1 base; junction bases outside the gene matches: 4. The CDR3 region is CAISGGQGNTEAFF. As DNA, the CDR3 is TGTGCCATCAGCGGAGGACAGGGGAACACTGAAGCTTTCTTT.

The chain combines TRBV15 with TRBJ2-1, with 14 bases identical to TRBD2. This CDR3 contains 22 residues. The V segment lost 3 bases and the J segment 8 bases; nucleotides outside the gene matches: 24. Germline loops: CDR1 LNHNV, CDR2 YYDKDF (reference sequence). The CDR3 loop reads CATSSKKIRGLAGVRDLDEQFF. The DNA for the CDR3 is TGTGCCACCAGCAGCAAAAAGATAAGGGGACTAGCGGGAGTACGTGACCTCGATGAGCAGTTCTTC.

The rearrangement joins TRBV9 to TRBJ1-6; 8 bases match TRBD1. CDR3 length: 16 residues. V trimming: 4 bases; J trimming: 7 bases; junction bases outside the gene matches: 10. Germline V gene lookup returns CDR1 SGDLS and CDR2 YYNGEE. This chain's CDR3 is CASSPTGGWPNSPLHF. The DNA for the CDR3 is TGTGCCAGCAGCCCTACAGGGGGGTGGCCAAATTCACCCCTCCACTTT.

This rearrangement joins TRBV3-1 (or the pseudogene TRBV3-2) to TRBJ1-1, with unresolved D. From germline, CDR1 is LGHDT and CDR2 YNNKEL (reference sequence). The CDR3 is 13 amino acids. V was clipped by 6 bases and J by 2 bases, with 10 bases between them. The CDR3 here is CASSSQLNTEAFF. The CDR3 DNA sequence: TGTGCCAGCAGTTCACAGCTAAACACTGAAGCTTTCTTT.

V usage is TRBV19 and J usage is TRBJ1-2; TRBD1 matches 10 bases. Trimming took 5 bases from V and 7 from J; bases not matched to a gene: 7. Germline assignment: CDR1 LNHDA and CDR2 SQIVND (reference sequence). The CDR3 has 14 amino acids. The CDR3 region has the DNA TGTGCCAGTAGTTCACCTGACAGGGGGCTTGGCTACACCTTC. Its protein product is CASSSPDRGLGYTF.

CDR3 region: CASSGTPGQTMHSGANVLTF. CDR3 DNA sequence: TGTGCCAGCAGCGGAACCCCGGGACAGACAATGCACTCTGGGGCCAACGTCCTGACTTTC. The chain joins TRBV7-8 to TRBJ2-6, with 7 bases that match TRBD1. There are 20 residues in the CDR3. V shed 5 bases, J shed 0 bases, and the junction held 16 bases outside the gene matches. Germline-derived CDR1 and CDR2 are SGHVS and FQNEAQ.

The CDR3 sequence: CASTAGGPYGYTF. CDR3 coding DNA: TGTGCCAGCACAGCCGGGGGACCCTATGGCTACACCTTC. The chain recombines TRBV12-3 or TRBV12-4 with TRBJ1-2; a possible D gene is TRBD1 (5 bases). Trimming cost V 7 bases and J 4 bases, with 13 bases left between them. The CDR3 has 13 residues.

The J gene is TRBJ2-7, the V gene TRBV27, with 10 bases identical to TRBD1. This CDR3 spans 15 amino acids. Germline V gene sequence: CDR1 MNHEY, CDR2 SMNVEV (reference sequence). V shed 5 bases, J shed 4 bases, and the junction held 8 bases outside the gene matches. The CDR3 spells CASSLSTGGIYEQYF. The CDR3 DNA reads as TGTGCCAGCAGTCTTTCGACAGGGGGCATATACGAGCAGTACTTC.

The CDR3 DNA reads TGTGCCAGCAGCTTTAGACTAGCGGGATCTTACGAGCAGTACTTC. Protein product: CASSFRLAGSYEQYF. V gene TRBV7-2 combines with J gene TRBJ2-7; 11 bases agree with TRBD2. V lost 3 bases, J lost 4 bases, and 5 bases stayed unmatched. CDR1 and CDR2 (germline): SGHTA, FQGNSA. The CDR3 contains 15 residues.

This CDR3 reads CAISVERTEAFF. The CDR3 DNA sequence: TGTGCCATCAGTGTGGAGAGAACTGAAGCTTTCTTT. The chain employs TRBV10-3 and TRBJ1-1; no definite D call. The V gene lost 4 bases and the J gene lost 5 bases, with 8 bases spanning the gap. Germline V gives CDR1 ENHRY, CDR2 SYGVKD. The CDR3 consists of 12 residues.

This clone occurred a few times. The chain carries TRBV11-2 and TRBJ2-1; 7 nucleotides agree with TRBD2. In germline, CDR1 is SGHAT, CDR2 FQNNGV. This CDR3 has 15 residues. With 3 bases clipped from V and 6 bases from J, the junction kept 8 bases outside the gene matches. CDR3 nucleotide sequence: TGTGCCAGCAGCTTGGGGGGAGGGCTCCGCAATGAGCAGTTCTTC. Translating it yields CASSLGGGLRNEQFF.

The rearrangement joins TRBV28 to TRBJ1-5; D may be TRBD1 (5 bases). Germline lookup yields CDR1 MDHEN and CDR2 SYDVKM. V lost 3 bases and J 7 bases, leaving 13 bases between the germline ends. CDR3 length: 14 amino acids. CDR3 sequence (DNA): TGTGCCAGCAGTTTCCCCGACAGTCTACAGCCCCAGCATTTT. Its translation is CASSFPDSLQPQHF.

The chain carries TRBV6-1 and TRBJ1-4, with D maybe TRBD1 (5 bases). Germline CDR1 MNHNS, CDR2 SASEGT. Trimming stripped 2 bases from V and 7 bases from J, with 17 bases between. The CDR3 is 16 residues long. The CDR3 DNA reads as TGTGCCAGCAGTGAAAGGGTGGGGGGATACGGTGAAAAACTGTTTTTT. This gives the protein CASSERVGGYGEKLFF.

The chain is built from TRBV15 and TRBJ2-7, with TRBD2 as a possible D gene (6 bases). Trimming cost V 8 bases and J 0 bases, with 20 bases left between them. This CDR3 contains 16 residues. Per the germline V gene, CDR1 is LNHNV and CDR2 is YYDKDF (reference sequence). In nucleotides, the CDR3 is TGTGCCACCTCTAGGCGCGGGGCCCTAAGCTCCTACGAGCAGTACTTC. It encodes CATSRRGALSSYEQYF.

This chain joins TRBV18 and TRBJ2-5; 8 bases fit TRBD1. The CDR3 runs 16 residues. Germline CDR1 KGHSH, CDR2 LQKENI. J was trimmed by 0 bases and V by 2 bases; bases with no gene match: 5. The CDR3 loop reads CASSPFQGAHQETQYF. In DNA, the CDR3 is TGTGCCAGCTCACCATTTCAGGGGGCCCACCAAGAGACCCAGTACTTC. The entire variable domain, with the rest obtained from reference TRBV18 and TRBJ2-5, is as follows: NAGVMQNPRHLVRRRGQEARLRCSPMKGHSHVYWYRQLPEEGLKFMVYLQKENIIDESGMPKERFSAEFPKEGPSILRIQQVVRGDSAAYFCASSPFQGAHQETQYFGPGTRLLVL.

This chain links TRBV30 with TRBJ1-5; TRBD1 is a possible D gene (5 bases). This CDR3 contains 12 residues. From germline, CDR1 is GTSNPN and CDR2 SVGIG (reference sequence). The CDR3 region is CAAGQQNQPQHF. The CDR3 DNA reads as TGTGCGGCGGGGCAGCAGAATCAGCCCCAGCATTTT.

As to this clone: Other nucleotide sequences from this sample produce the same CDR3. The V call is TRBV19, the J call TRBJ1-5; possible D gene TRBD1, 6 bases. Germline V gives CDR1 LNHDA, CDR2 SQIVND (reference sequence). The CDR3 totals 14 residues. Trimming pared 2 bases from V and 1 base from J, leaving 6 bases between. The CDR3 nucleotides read TGTGCCAGTAGTATAACAGGGAGCAATCAGCCCCAGCATTTT. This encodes CASSITGSNQPQHF.